This passage covers 5 T cell receptor beta chains from one sample sequenced in a study of early stage breast cancer tumors. Some clones are missing from TCRdb's copy, which holds only in-frame ones; the method was immunoSEQ multiplex PCR. Altogether some 6,000 clones are present, around 78% being singletons, with the ten largest covering around 10%. The sample comprised normal breast tissue next to the tumor. The receptor set was obtained from a person aged 70 to 79 with breast cancer.

J is TRBJ2-5 and V is TRBV7-8; D is perhaps TRBD1 (6 bases). Trimming pared 5 bases from V and 4 bases from J, leaving 14 bases between. The CDR3 consists of 14 residues. Germline CDR1 and CDR2: SGHVS and FQNEAQ. The CDR3 nucleotides are TGTGCCAGCAGCGCTGGACAGTTGCCAGAGACCCAGTACTTC. Its protein product is CASSAGQLPETQYF. The complete variable domain, with remaining parts taken from reference TRBV7-8 and TRBJ2-5, reads GAGVSQSPRYKVAKRGQDVALRCDPISGHVSLFWYQQALGQGPEFLTYFQNEAQLDKSGLPSDRFFAERPEGSVSTLKIQRTQQEDSAVYLCASSAGQLPETQYFGPGTRLLVL.

V is TRBV18 and J is TRBJ1-1; D might be TRBD1 (5 bases). V lost 3 bases and J 0 bases, leaving 11 bases between the germline ends. Per the germline V gene, CDR1 is KGHSH and CDR2 is LQKENI. The length of the CDR3 is 15 residues. The CDR3 loop is CASSPGPFVNTEAFF. The CDR3 DNA follows: TGTGCCAGCTCACCGGGGCCCTTTGTGAACACTGAAGCTTTCTTT. Full variable domain (rest looked up from reference TRBV18 and TRBJ1-1): NAGVMQNPRHLVRRRGQEARLRCSPMKGHSHVYWYRQLPEEGLKFMVYLQKENIIDESGMPKERFSAEFPKEGPSILRIQQVVRGDSAAYFCASSPGPFVNTEAFFGQGTRLTVV.

The chain carries TRBV28 and TRBJ1-5, with no clear D. CDR3 length: 13 amino acids. CDR1 is MDHEN and CDR2 is SYDVKM in the germline V gene. V lost 4 bases and J lost 9, with 13 bases in between. The CDR3 sequence: CASSSYYHRPQHF. CDR3 DNA sequence: TGTGCCAGCAGTTCCTACTATCATCGGCCCCAGCATTTT.

The chain is built from TRBV28 and TRBJ2-1; 7 nucleotides match TRBD2. Germline V lookup: CDR1 MDHEN, CDR2 SYDVKM. The V and J ends lost 7 bases and 2 bases, in that order; junction bases with no gene match: 5. This CDR3 is 14 amino acids long. The CDR3 is CASTGRPTYNEQFF. The CDR3 bases are TGTGCCAGCACCGGGAGGCCCACCTACAATGAGCAGTTCTTC.

The chain uses TRBV5-1 and TRBJ2-5; no reliable D call. This CDR3 has 11 amino acids. CDR1 SGHRS and CDR2 YFSETQ come from the germline V gene. Trimming took 0 bases from V and 5 from J, leaving 2 bases between them. In DNA form, the CDR3 reads TGCGCCAGCAGCTTGGCGGAGACCCAGTACTTC. It encodes CASSLAETQYF.